This TCR beta chain stems from a study of beta chain features in type 1 diabetes. General observations from the study: Shorter templates might be favored by PCR, equally in patients and controls.

Every bit of the isolated RNA underwent reverse transcription, so sequencing read expressed TCRB transcripts. The method was immunoSEQ multiplex PCR; TCRdb's version includes in-frame clones alone and lacks a portion of them. The sample includes hundreds of thousands of clones, 7.5% to 9% seen only once; the top ten take approximately 0.44%. Trimming left V 2 bases short and J 5 bases short, with 7 bases between. The CDR3 extends over 13 amino acids. Looked up from germline, CDR1 is SEHNR and CDR2 is FQNEAQ (reference sequence). This clone showed up just a few times. Its specificity is not known. One heparinised blood draw, averaging around 0.12 L, came from each donor.

Sequencing was performed on central memory CD4+ T cells from blood. The TCR comes from a woman aged 18-35 years in good health. The chain carries TRBV7-9 and TRBJ2-1; the D is unclear. This CDR3 is CASSLLVNNEQFF. CDR3 coding DNA: TGTGCCAGCAGCTTATTGGTTAACAATGAGCAGTTCTTC.